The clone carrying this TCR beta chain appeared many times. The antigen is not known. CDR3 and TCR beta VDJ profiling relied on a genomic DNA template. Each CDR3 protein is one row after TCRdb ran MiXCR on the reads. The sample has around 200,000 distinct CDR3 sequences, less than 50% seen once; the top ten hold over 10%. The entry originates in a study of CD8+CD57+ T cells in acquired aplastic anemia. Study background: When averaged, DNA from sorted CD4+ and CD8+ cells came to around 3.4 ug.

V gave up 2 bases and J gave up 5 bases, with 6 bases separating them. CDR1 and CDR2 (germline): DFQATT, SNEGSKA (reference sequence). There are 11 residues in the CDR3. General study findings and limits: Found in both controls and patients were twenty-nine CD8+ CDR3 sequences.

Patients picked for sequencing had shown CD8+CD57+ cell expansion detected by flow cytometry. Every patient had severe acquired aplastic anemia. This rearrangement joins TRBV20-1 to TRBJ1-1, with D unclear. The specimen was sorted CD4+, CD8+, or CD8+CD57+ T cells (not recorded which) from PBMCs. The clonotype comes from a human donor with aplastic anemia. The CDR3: CSARPQTEAFF. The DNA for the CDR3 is TGCAGTGCTAGACCCCAGACTGAAGCTTTCTTT.